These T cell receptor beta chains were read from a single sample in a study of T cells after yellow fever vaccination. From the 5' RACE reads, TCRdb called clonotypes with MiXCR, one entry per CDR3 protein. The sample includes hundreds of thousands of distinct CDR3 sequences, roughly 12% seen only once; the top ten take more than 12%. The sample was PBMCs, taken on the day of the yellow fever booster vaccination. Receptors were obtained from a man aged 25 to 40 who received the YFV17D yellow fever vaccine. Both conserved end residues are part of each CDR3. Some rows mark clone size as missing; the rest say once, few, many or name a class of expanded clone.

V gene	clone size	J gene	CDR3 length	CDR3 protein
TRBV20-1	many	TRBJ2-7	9	CSASYEQYF
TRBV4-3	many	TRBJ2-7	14	CASSQEGGKYEQYF
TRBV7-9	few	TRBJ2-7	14	CASSSPSGGTGAGF
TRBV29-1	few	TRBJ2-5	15	CSVSSSGRALQTQYF
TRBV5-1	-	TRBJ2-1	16	CASSLRNRVSYNGQFF
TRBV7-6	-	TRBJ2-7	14	CASSLWGATYEQYF
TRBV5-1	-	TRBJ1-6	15	CASSAESSYNSPLHF
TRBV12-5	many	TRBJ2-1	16	CASGLATGTGNNEQFF
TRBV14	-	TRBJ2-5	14	CASSLGPSKGNQYF
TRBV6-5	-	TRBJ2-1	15	CASSLDRYSYNEQFF
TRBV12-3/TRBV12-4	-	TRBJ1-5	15	CASSLGQDSNQPQHF
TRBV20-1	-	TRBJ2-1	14	CSAQGLAGINEQFF
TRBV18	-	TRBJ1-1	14	CASSRTAANTEAFF
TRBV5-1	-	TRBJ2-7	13	CASGDGRTYEQYF
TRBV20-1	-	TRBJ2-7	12	CSVSDSSYEQYF
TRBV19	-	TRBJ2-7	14	CASSIAGSDEAQYF
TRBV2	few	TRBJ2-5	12	CAGRLAGETQYF
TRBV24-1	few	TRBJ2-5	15	CATSDSFAGEETQYF
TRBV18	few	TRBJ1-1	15	CASSPERAVNTEAFF
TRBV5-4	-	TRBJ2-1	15	CASSLDGTPIDEQFF
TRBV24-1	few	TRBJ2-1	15	CATSDPGLVRNEQFF
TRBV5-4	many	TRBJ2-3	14	CASSLDSSTDTQYF
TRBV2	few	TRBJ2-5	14	CASSENLPQETQYF
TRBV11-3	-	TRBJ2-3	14	CASSLGSFTDTQYF
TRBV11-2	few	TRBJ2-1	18	CASSPSSIRRSSYNEQFF
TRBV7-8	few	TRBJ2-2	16	CASSPYRGRATGELFF
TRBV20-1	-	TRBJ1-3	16	CSATLGTASSGNTIYF
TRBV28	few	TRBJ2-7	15	CASSPPGPSSRLEYF
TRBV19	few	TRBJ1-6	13	CAVAQLGNSPLHF
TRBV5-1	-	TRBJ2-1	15	CASSLLTSGGTEQFF
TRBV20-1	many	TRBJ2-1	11	CSAGGYNEQFF
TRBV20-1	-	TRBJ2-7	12	CSASRAGYEQYF
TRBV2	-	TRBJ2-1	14	CASIRDRPDNEQFF
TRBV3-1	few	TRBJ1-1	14	CASSQDDGVTEAFF
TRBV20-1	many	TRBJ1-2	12	CSASTANYGYTF
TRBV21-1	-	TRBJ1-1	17	CASSKFGLGTVNTEAFF
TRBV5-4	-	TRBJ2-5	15	CASSLAREGVETQYF
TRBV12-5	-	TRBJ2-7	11	CASGLVREQYF
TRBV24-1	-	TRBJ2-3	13	CATSDPSQDTQYF
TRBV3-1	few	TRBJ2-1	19	CASSQAGLAGGPRGNEQFF
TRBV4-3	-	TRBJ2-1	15	CASSASGRGSDEQFF
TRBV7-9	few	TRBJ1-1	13	CASRYTPNTEAFF
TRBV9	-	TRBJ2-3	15	CASSQGGRPPDTQYF
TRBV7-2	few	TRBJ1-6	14	CASRRGHDNSPLHF
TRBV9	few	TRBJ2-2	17	CASTYSGRSPGTGELFF
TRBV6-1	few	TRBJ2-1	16	CASSAGLAVSYNEQFF
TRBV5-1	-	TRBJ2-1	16	CASSLHSSGPKNEQFF
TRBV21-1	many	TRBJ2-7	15	CASSKNFPGLYEQYF
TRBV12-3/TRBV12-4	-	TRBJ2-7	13	CASSPGEIYEQYF
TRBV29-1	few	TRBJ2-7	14	CSVVLQGRNYEQYF
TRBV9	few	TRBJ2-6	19	CASSGRSLAGVSGANVLTF
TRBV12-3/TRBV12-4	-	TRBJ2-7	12	CASRTGLGEQYF
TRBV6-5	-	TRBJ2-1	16	CASSSDRDRVRNEQFF
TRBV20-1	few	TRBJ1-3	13	CSAETGGRNTIYF
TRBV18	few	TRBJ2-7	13	CASSPDMAQEQYF
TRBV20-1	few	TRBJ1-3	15	CSARDQEDLGNTIYF
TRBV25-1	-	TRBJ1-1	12	CASSQTAHEAFF
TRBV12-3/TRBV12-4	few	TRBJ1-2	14	CASSTTRGPISGTF